The rows below give T cell receptor beta chains drawn from one sample of a study of Graves' ophthalmopathy and Graves' hyperthyroidism. TCRdb redid the calling of the multiplex PCR reads with MiXCR, one entry per CDR3 protein. The data show around 1.1 million distinct CDR3 sequences, about two fifths seen once. Source material: peripheral blood or thyroid tissue (not recorded which). Source of these receptors: an adult man with Graves' hyperthyroidism. Each CDR3 is given with its conserved first and last residue. D genes are given only for firm matches. Only some rows state a clone size, as once, few, many or a class for expanded clones.

>15|many|TRBV6-5|TRBD1|TRBJ1-2
CASRAGTEDFYGYTF
TGTGCCAGCAGAGCTGGGACAGAGGATTTCTATGGCTACACCTTC
>16|NA|TRBV7-8|TRBD1|TRBJ2-7
CASRAIGTGSTYEQYF
TGTGCCAGCAGGGCCATTGGGACAGGGTCCACCTACGAGCAGTACTTC
>14|many|TRBV14|NA|TRBJ1-1
CASSHLGPQGQAFF
TGTGCCAGCAGCCATCTCGGGCCCCAGGGGCAAGCTTTCTTT
>15|NA|TRBV7-9|TRBD1|TRBJ2-5
CASSYQGQVQETQYF
TGTGCCAGCAGTTACCAGGGACAGGTACAAGAGACCCAGTACTTC
>14|many|TRBV29-1|NA|TRBJ1-5
CSVRWGGSNQPQHF
TGCAGCGTGAGGTGGGGGGGATCTAATCAGCCCCAGCATTTT
>18|NA|TRBV7-9|NA|TRBJ2-5
CASSLEGGLYGIQETQYF
TGTGCCAGCAGCTTAGAGGGGGGCCTTTATGGGATCCAAGAGACCCAGTACTTC
>13|NA|TRBV25-1|NA|TRBJ2-3
CASSESQEDTQYF
TGTGCCAGCAGTGAATCGCAGGAAGATACGCAGTATTTT
>15|many|TRBV7-9|TRBD1|TRBJ1-1
CASSPRTGRGTEAFF
TGTGCCAGCAGCCCGAGGACAGGGCGGGGCACTGAAGCTTTCTTT
>13|NA|TRBV9|NA|TRBJ2-7
CAPDRGQGYEQYF
TGTGCCCCGGACCGCGGTCAGGGCTACGAGCAGTACTTC
>16|few|TRBV20-1|NA|TRBJ1-2
CSARDPRQETNYGYTF
TGCAGTGCTAGAGATCCTCGACAGGAGACCAACTATGGCTACACCTTC
>14|many|TRBV24-1|NA|TRBJ1-5
CATSDTGSNQPQHF
TGTGCCACCAGTGATACAGGTAGCAATCAGCCCCAGCATTTT
>16|NA|TRBV20-1|NA|TRBJ2-7
CSARDPGSHGSYEQYF
TGCAGTGCTAGGGATCCGGGGAGTCATGGCTCCTACGAGCAGTACTTC
>18|many|TRBV24-1|TRBD2|TRBJ2-2
CATSEPIGTSGPTGELFF
TGTGCCACCAGTGAACCTATCGGGACTAGCGGGCCGACCGGGGAGCTGTTTTTT
>16|NA|TRBV12-3/TRBV12-4|NA|TRBJ1-3
CASTFTLQRSGNTIYF
TGTGCCAGCACCTTTACCCTCCAGCGTTCTGGAAACACCATATATTTT
>13|NA|TRBV20-1|TRBD2|TRBJ2-5
CSASGRVQETQYF
TGCAGTGCTAGCGGGAGGGTCCAAGAGACCCAGTACTTC
>15|NA|TRBV7-9|TRBD2|TRBJ2-2
CASSPGGGRTGELFF
TGTGCCAGCAGCCCCGGGGGGGGTCGCACCGGGGAGCTGTTTTTT
>13|many|TRBV7-3|TRBD1|TRBJ1-2
CASSLRQGAGYTF
TGTGCCAGCAGCTTGCGTCAGGGGGCCGGCTACACCTTC
>16|NA|TRBV15|TRBD2|TRBJ2-5
CATSDGTSGRAETQYF
TGTGCCACCAGCGATGGGACTAGCGGGAGGGCGGAGACCCAGTACTTC
>16|NA|TRBV7-9|TRBD2|TRBJ2-2
CASSLALAGNTGELSF
TGCGCCAGCAGCCTTGCACTAGCGGGGAACACCGGGGAGCTGTCTTTT
>15|many|TRBV7-2|TRBD1|TRBJ1-1
CASSLQGAGYTEAFF
TGTGCCAGCAGCCTACAGGGGGCCGGGTACACTGAAGCTTTCTTT
>14|many|TRBV7-3|NA|TRBJ1-1
CASSQPTHQGQAFF
TGTGCCAGCAGCCAACCAACCCACCAGGGGCAAGCTTTCTTT
>14|many|TRBV11-2|TRBD1|TRBJ2-7
CASSLGTGAAEQYF
TGTGCCAGCAGCCTAGGGACAGGGGCGGCCGAGCAGTACTTC
>13|many|TRBV14|NA|TRBJ1-1
CASSQQGVTEAFF
TGTGCCAGCAGCCAACAGGGCGTCACTGAAGCTTTCTTT
>16|NA|TRBV7-6|TRBD1|TRBJ2-7
CASSKNPGQGTDEQYF
TGTGCCAGCAGCAAAAATCCGGGACAGGGAACGGACGAGCAGTACTTC
>13|many|TRBV5-1|TRBD2|TRBJ2-5
CASSLGGGRTQYF
TGCGCCAGCAGCTTGGGCGGGGGAAGGACCCAGTACTTC
>18|NA|TRBV5-4|TRBD2|TRBJ2-5
CASSHSPLGDYEKETQYF
TGTGCCAGCAGCCATAGTCCTTTGGGGGACTACGAAAAAGAGACCCAGTACTTC
>15|NA|TRBV7-9|TRBD1|TRBJ2-7
CASSLYEGTGDEQYF
TGTGCCAGCAGCTTATACGAGGGTACAGGGGACGAGCAGTACTTC
>15|few|TRBV9|TRBD1|TRBJ2-7
CASSQGQGASSEQYF
TGTGCCAGCTCACAGGGACAGGGGGCGTCTTCCGAGCAGTACTTC
>16|few|TRBV7-9|NA|TRBJ2-2
CASSSSGTRLPGELFF
TGTGCCAGCAGCTCCTCCGGGACCCGGCTCCCCGGGGAGCTGTTTTTT
>15|many|TRBV5-1|TRBD1|TRBJ1-5
CASRLSWQGDQPQHF
TGCGCCAGCAGATTATCGTGGCAGGGGGATCAGCCCCAGCATTTT